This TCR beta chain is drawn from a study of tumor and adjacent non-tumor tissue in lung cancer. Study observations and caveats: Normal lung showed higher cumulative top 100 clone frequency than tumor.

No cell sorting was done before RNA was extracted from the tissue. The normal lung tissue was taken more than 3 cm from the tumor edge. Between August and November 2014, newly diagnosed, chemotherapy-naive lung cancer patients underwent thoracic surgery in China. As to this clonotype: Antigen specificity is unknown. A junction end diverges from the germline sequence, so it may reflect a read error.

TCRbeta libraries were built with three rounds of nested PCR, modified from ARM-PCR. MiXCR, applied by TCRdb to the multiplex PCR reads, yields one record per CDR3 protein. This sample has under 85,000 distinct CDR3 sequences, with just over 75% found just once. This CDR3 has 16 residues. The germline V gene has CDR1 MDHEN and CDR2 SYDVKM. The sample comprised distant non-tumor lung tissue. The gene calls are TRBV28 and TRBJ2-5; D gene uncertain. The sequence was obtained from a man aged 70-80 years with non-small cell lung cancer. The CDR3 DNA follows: TGTGTCAGCAGTTTTAATGTCTACCGTGCCGCAGAGTCCCAATACTTC. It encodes CVSSFNVYRAAESQYF.